Below are 17 T cell receptor beta chains sequenced from a single sample in a study of T cell repertoires in cytomegalovirus infection. TCRdb re-called the reads through MiXCR, storing one row per CDR3 protein. Found here are a few hundred thousand distinct CDR3 sequences, around 35% of them singletons; the top ten hold roughly 17%. No antigen is known for these receptors. Sequenced material: cultured PBMCs, taken from culture after CMV antigen stimulation. These receptors all stem from a human donor in good health (CMV status not recorded). Some clones in this sample may be carry-over from other donors' samples.

Turning to this clonotype: The junction does not match germline at one end; this may be a read error. The CDR3 here is CASSPIIGNGRVNYGYTF. As DNA, the CDR3 is TGTGCCAGCAGCCCGATAATAGGGAACGGAAGGGTTAACTATGGCTACACCTTT. V usage is TRBV7-9 and J usage is TRBJ1-2; D not certain. The CDR3 has 18 residues. The germline V gene encodes CDR1 SEHNR and CDR2 FQNEAQ (reference sequence).

CDR3 amino acids: CAISDGRANTGELFF. CDR3 DNA: TGTGCCATCAGTGACGGCAGGGCGAACACCGGGGAGCTGTTTTTT. This chain joins TRBV10-3 and TRBJ2-2; D possibly corresponds to TRBD1 (5 bases). V lost 3 bases and J lost 0, with 8 bases in between. The germline V gene encodes CDR1 ENHRY and CDR2 SYGVKD. The CDR3 contains 15 residues.

The gene calls are TRBV19 and TRBJ1-2; 8 bases match TRBD1. CDR1 and CDR2 from the germline V gene are LNHDA and SQIVND (reference sequence). Trimming cost V 2 bases and J 7 bases; bases outside gene matches: 9. The CDR3 is 15 amino acids. The CDR3 sequence: CASSISGTGRGGYTF. The CDR3 bases are TGTGCCAGTAGTATATCGGGGACAGGCCGGGGTGGCTACACCTTC.

The J gene is TRBJ2-2, the V gene TRBV18; a weak D match, TRBD1 (6 bases). Trimming removed 3 bases from V and 1 base from J, with 12 bases in between. Germline V gives CDR1 KGHSH, CDR2 LQKENI. The CDR3 totals 16 residues. CDR3 in amino acids: CASSPQYRENTGELFF. The CDR3 DNA is TGTGCCAGCTCACCCCAGTACAGGGAGAACACCGGGGAGCTGTTTTTT.

Remarks on this clonotype: A much bigger clone sits one base away, suggesting this may be a read error. This chain links TRBV7-2 with TRBJ1-1; 7 bases fit TRBD1. CDR3 size: 15 residues. Germline V CDR1 and CDR2: SGHTA, FQGNSA. CDR3 in amino acids: CASSITGAEGTEAIF. The CDR3 nucleotides read TGTGCCAGCAGCATTACAGGGGCGGAGGGCACTGAAGCTATCTTT. Variable domain in full (rest from reference TRBV7-2 and TRBJ1-1): GAGVSQSPSNKVTEKGKDVELRCDPISGHTALYWYRQSLGQGLEFLIYFQGNSAPDKSGLPSDRFSAERTGGSVSTLTIQRTQQEDSAVYLCASSITGAEGTEAIFGQGTRLTVV.

The J gene is TRBJ2-7, the V gene TRBV27, with 8 bases matching TRBD2. The CDR3 sequence is 15 residues long. The ends lost 1 base at V and 6 bases at J; junction bases unmatched: 8. CDR1 is MNHEY and CDR2 is SMNVEV in the germline V gene (reference sequence). In nucleotides, the CDR3 is TGTGCCAGCAGTTTATATACGGGAGGGCCATCCGAGCAGTACTTC. Protein product: CASSLYTGGPSEQYF.

The chain recombines TRBV5-6 with TRBJ1-4; no firm D call. Germline-derived CDR1 and CDR2 are SGHDT and YYEEEE. With 3 bases removed from V and 7 bases from J, the gap between germline ends came to 13 bases. The CDR3 contains 14 residues. The CDR3 reads CASSSSLGIEKLFF. CDR3 nucleotides: TGTGCCAGCAGCTCCTCTCTGGGTATTGAAAAACTGTTTTTT.

Many counts were recorded for this clonotype. V is TRBV11-2 and J is TRBJ2-1, with 7 bases lining up with TRBD1. The CDR3 spans 12 residues. V was clipped by 5 bases and J by 9 bases; unmatched bases: 4. Per germline, CDR1 SGHAT and CDR2 FQNNGV. The CDR3 nucleotides are TGTGCCAGCAGCGGACAGGTGGGTGAGCAGTTCTTC. Translating it yields CASSGQVGEQFF. The whole variable domain, filled in from reference TRBV11-2 and TRBJ2-1, reads EAGVAQSPRYKIIEKRQSVAFWCNPISGHATLYWYQQILGQGPKLLIQFQNNGVVDDSQLPKDRFSAERLKGVDSTLKIQPAKLEDSAVYLCASSGQVGEQFFGPGTRLTVL.

The CDR3 sequence: CASSTTTTEAFF. CDR3 bases: TGTGCCAGCAGCACCACTACCACTGAAGCTTTCTTT. This chain connects TRBV28 to TRBJ1-1; D is undetermined. The V and J ends lost 6 bases and 4 bases respectively, with 9 bases between them. This CDR3 comprises 12 residues. Germline V gene data show CDR1 as MDHEN and CDR2 as SYDVKM.

This clonotype has only one observation. This chain uses TRBV2 with TRBJ2-2, with 9 bases fitting TRBD2. Germline values: CDR1 SNHLY, CDR2 FYNNEI. Trimming removed 8 bases from V and 6 bases from J; junction bases left unmatched: 13. The CDR3 length is 16 residues. The CDR3 region is CASRTGASGIAGELFF. CDR3 DNA: TGTGCCAGCCGTACCGGGGCTAGCGGGATCGCCGGGGAGCTGTTTTTT.

This sequence joins TRBV4-3 and TRBJ2-5, with 7 positions matching TRBD2. The CDR3 totals 16 residues. The ends lost 0 bases at V and 4 bases at J; junction bases unmatched: 8. Germline CDR1 and CDR2: LGHNA and YSLEER. Here the CDR3 DNA reads TGCGCCAGCAGCCAAGATAGCGGCGGGAGAACAGAGACCCAGTACTTC. The encoded protein is CASSQDSGGRTETQYF.

This clonotype was recorded a few times. The gene calls are TRBV15 and TRBJ2-7; 14 bases match TRBD2. This CDR3 spans 19 amino acids. Trimming at V came to 4 bases and at J to 4 bases, leaving 15 bases not matched to a gene. Germline-derived CDR1 and CDR2 are LNHNV and YYDKDF (reference sequence). The CDR3 is CATSKTTSGRAFRSYEQYF. CDR3 nucleotide sequence: TGTGCCACCAGCAAAACGACTAGCGGGAGGGCCTTTAGATCGTACGAGCAGTACTTC. The complete variable domain, with remaining parts taken from reference TRBV15 and TRBJ2-7, reads DAMVIQNPRYQVTQFGKPVTLSCSQTLNHNVMYWYQQKSSQAPKLLFHYYDKDFNNEADTPDNFQSRRPNTSFCFLDIRSPGLGDTAMYLCATSKTTSGRAFRSYEQYFGPGTRLTVT.

This clonotype was detected many times. V is TRBV7-2 and J is TRBJ1-5; weak D call: TRBD1 (5 bases). Between the trimmed V and J ends, which lost 5 bases and 5 bases, there was a span of 19 bases. The CDR3 loop spans 16 amino acids. In germline, CDR1 is SGHTA, CDR2 FQGNSA. CDR3 protein: CASSPGTGNGHQPQHF. The CDR3, as DNA: TGTGCCAGCAGCCCTGGGACCGGGAACGGCCATCAGCCCCAGCATTTT.

This clonotype came up a few times. The chain combines TRBV28 with TRBJ1-4, with 7 bases matching TRBD1. The CDR3 loop spans 14 amino acids. V gave up 2 bases and J gave up 8 bases; unmatched junction bases: 5. Per the germline V gene, CDR1 is MDHEN and CDR2 is SYDVKM. The CDR3 reads CASSLRGQDEKLFF. As DNA, the CDR3 is TGTGCCAGCAGTTTAAGGGGGCAAGACGAAAAACTGTTTTTT.

The chain joins TRBV6-2 or TRBV6-3 to TRBJ2-1, with 14 bases that match TRBD2. Germline-derived CDR1 and CDR2 are MNHEY and SVGEGT. V shed 6 bases and J 9 bases; nucleotides not matched to a gene: 10. The CDR3 is made up of 16 amino acids. CDR3 DNA: TGTGCCAGCAGGACCGGGACTAGCGGGAGTGTTGGTGAGCAGTTCTTC. Protein sequence: CASRTGTSGSVGEQFF.

The genes are TRBV6-8 and TRBJ1-5, with 11 bases lining up with TRBD1. This CDR3 has 16 amino acids. Germline lookup yields CDR1 MNHGY and CDR2 SAAAGT. Losses at the gene ends were 5 bases for V and 3 bases for J; bases not matched to a gene: 6. The CDR3 is CASSKDRGPPNQPQHF. The CDR3 DNA follows: TGTGCCAGCAGTAAGGACAGGGGGCCGCCCAATCAGCCCCAGCATTTT.

The chain joins TRBV19 to TRBJ2-2, with TRBD2 identical over 7 bases. The length of the CDR3 is 18 residues. Germline values: CDR1 LNHDA, CDR2 SQIVND (reference sequence). Trimming took 3 bases from V and 4 from J; bases not matched to a gene: 14. The CDR3 sequence: CASSISLATGWSTGELFF. As DNA, the CDR3 is TGTGCCAGTAGTATCTCACTAGCGACGGGTTGGAGCACCGGGGAGCTGTTTTTT.